This entry is about one T cell receptor (beta chain). Its antigen is not identified. CDR3 length: 12 amino acids. V was cut by 6 bases and J by 7 bases, with 12 bases left in between. Germline V CDR1 and CDR2: SGHTA, FQGNSA. Here immunoSEQ multiplex PCR was the method, and the copy in TCRdb shows in-frame clones only, minus some. The sample has 72,000 or so clones, 85% seen once. The data are from a study of T cell responses to AZD1222 COVID-19 vaccine. Study results and caveats: Repertoire collection took place solely once the T cell response had peaked. Spike-specific TCR breadth and depth grew following two AZD1222 doses.

The source of this sequence is an adult in good health. This sequence joins TRBV7-2 and TRBJ1-1; no definite D call. Sequencing was performed on peripheral blood, taken on day 0 of AZD1222 vaccination. The chain's CDR3 is CASRQSLIEAFF. Written as DNA, the CDR3 is TGTGCCAGCAGGCAGAGCCTTATTGAAGCTTTCTTT.